This entry lists 17 T cell receptor beta chains sequenced from one sample in a study of cytomegalovirus exposure and HLA in healthy donors. 60 Vbeta and 13 Jbeta primers were used in PCR. Sequencing used immunoSEQ multiplex PCR; TCRdb keeps in-frame clones, though not all of them. The sample contains about 120,000 clones, about 75% of which appear only once. What was sequenced was PBMCs. These TCRs come from a man aged 55 to 70 in good health and CMV-seropositive.

V is TRBV7-2 and J is TRBJ2-3, with a weak D call TRBD2 (6 bases). Trimming stripped 4 bases from V and 8 bases from J, with 19 bases between. This CDR3 has 15 amino acids. Germline-derived CDR1 and CDR2 are SGHTA and FQGNSA. The DNA of the CDR3 is TGTGCCAGCAGCTCCCTGAAACGGGGGTCTGGTACGCAGTATTTT. Protein: CASSSLKRGSGTQYF.

The rearrangement joins TRBV4-1 to TRBJ2-4; the match to TRBD2 covers 10 bases. The CDR3 is made up of 17 amino acids. CDR1 is MGHRA, CDR2 YSYEKL, per germline. With 1 base clipped from V and 7 bases from J, the junction kept 10 bases outside the gene matches. The CDR3 spells CASSQGGSGRAMNIQYF. The CDR3 nucleotides are TGCGCCAGCAGCCAAGGGGGGAGCGGGAGGGCCATGAACATTCAGTACTTC.

The chain joins TRBV6-4 to TRBJ1-1; D ambiguous. The CDR3 has 15 residues. Germline V gene sequence: CDR1 MRHNA, CDR2 SNTAGT. V was trimmed by 0 bases and J by 6 bases, leaving 14 bases between them. The CDR3 DNA follows: TGTGCCAGCAGTGACTCAGGAGGGAACCCCGCTGAAGCTTTCTTT. This encodes CASSDSGGNPAEAFF.

The genes are TRBV15 and TRBJ1-2, with 9 nucleotides matching TRBD1. This CDR3 has 15 residues. Germline CDR1 is LNHNV and CDR2 is YYDKDF (reference sequence). The junction had 7 bases not matched to a gene; V was cut back by 2 bases and J by 6 bases. As DNA, the CDR3 is TGTGCCACCAGCAGACCGAGGGACAGGGAGAATGGCTACACCTTC. Translation: CATSRPRDRENGYTF.

Only a few counts were recorded for this clone. The chain employs TRBV5-4 and TRBJ1-1; 8 nucleotides line up with TRBD1. The V segment lost 0 bases and the J segment 8 bases; nucleotides outside the gene matches: 3. This CDR3 spans 13 amino acids. The germline V gene encodes CDR1 SGHNT and CDR2 YYREEE (reference sequence). This CDR3 is CASSLGGQGEAFF. The CDR3 bases are TGTGCCAGCAGCTTGGGTGGACAGGGCGAAGCTTTCTTT.

The V gene is TRBV6-1, the J gene TRBJ2-1; a possible D gene is TRBD2 (6 bases). The CDR3 is made up of 14 amino acids. The germline V gene encodes CDR1 MNHNS and CDR2 SASEGT. V gave up 3 bases and J gave up 10 bases, with 16 bases separating them. The CDR3 loop is CASSDETRSGEQFF. Written as DNA, the CDR3 is TGTGCCAGCAGTGATGAGACTAGAAGTGGGGAGCAGTTCTTC.

The chain is built from TRBV30 and TRBJ2-1; D unclear. Trimming took off 3 bases at V and 0 bases at J, with 12 bases between the two ends. Germline CDR1 and CDR2: GTSNPN and SVGIG (reference sequence). The CDR3 has 15 amino acids. The CDR3 DNA is TGTGCCTGGAGGTTCGCCCGCAGCTCCTACAATGAGCAGTTCTTC. Translating gives CAWRFARSSYNEQFF. Complete variable domain (other parts from reference TRBV30 and TRBJ2-1): SQTIHQWPATLVQPVGSPLSLECTVEGTSNPNLYWYRQAAGRGLQLLFYSVGIGQISSEVPQNLSASRPQDRQFILSSKKLLLSDSGFYLCAWRFARSSYNEQFFGPGTRLTVL.

V is TRBV6-1 and J is TRBJ1-2, with D perhaps matching TRBD1 (5 bases). V was cut by 3 bases and J by 4 bases, with 12 bases left in between. The CDR3 contains 14 residues. Per the germline V gene, CDR1 is MNHNS and CDR2 is SASEGT. The CDR3 region is CASSDQGFVYGYTF. The DNA of the CDR3 is TGTGCCAGCAGTGACCAGGGTTTTGTCTATGGCTACACCTTC.

This clone occurred once. The CDR3 loop is CASSLAKGQEYYEQYF. The DNA for the CDR3 is TGTGCCAGCAGCTTAGCAAAAGGACAGGAATACTACGAGCAGTACTTC. The chain carries TRBV7-2 and TRBJ2-7; 7 bases line up with TRBD1. The CDR3 contains 16 residues. V was pared by 0 bases and J by 3 bases, with 8 bases of the junction left unmatched. Germline V lookup: CDR1 SGHTA, CDR2 FQGNSA.

This clone appeared a few times. The J gene is TRBJ1-2, the V gene TRBV6-1, with TRBD1 identical over 11 bases. The ends lost 6 bases at V and 11 bases at J; junction bases unmatched: 11. CDR1 is MNHNS and CDR2 is SASEGT in the germline V gene. The CDR3 totals 14 residues. The CDR3: CASRRTGGEPSYTF. CDR3 DNA sequence: TGTGCCAGCAGAAGGACAGGGGGCGAACCTTCTTACACCTTC.

This chain joins TRBV7-9 and TRBJ2-7, with D uncertain. The V gene's germline CDR1 is SEHNR and CDR2 FQNEAQ (reference sequence). V was cut by 1 base and J by 1 base, with 8 bases left in between. This CDR3 region has 14 residues. The CDR3 coding sequence is TGTGCCAGCAGCTTAGAGCGTCAGTCCTACGAGCAGTACTTC. Protein product: CASSLERQSYEQYF. Drawing the rest from reference TRBV7-9 and TRBJ2-7, the complete variable domain is DTGVSQNPRHKITKRGQNVTFRCDPISEHNRLYWYRQTLGQGPEFLTYFQNEAQLEKSRLLSDRFSAERPKGSFSTLEIQRTEQGDSAMYLCASSLERQSYEQYFGPGTRLTVT.

The gene calls are TRBV28 and TRBJ2-6; unclear D gene. Germline V gene data show CDR1 as MDHEN and CDR2 as SYDVKM. V shed 5 bases and J shed 3 bases, with 11 bases lying between them. The CDR3 length is 15 residues. DNA for the CDR3: TGTGCCAGCAGTACACGTGGGCGTGGGGCCAACGTCCTGACTTTC. Translated: CASSTRGRGANVLTF.

The gene calls are TRBV4-1 and TRBJ2-5; 7 bases map to TRBD2. This CDR3 spans 14 amino acids. Germline CDR1 MGHRA, CDR2 YSYEKL. V trimming: 1 base; J trimming: 5 bases; junction bases outside the gene matches: 4. The CDR3 sequence: CASSQVGGVETQYF. The CDR3 DNA reads as TGCGCCAGCAGCCAAGTGGGAGGGGTCGAGACCCAGTACTTC.

The chain recombines TRBV14 with TRBJ1-4; 11 nucleotides match TRBD1. The germline CDR1 and CDR2 sequences are SGHDN and FVKESK. The CDR3 is 16 residues long. Trimming cost V 4 bases and J 3 bases; bases outside gene matches: 4. CDR3 loop: CASSPGTGGPNEKLFF. CDR3 nucleotides: TGTGCCAGCAGCCCGGGGACAGGGGGTCCTAATGAAAAACTGTTTTTT.

In this sample, this clone turned up once. The gene calls are TRBV18 and TRBJ2-7; maybe TRBD2 (6 bases). CDR3 length equals 15 residues. Trimming pared 6 bases from V and 0 bases from J, leaving 15 bases between. Germline values: CDR1 KGHSH, CDR2 LQKENI. The CDR3 DNA reads as TGTGCCAGCTCCCTTTCGCGGGATCTCTCCTACGAGCAGTACTTC. It codes for CASSLSRDLSYEQYF.

The chain is built from TRBV7-2 and TRBJ1-2; the D gene is possibly TRBD1 (5 bases). Germline V gene sequence: CDR1 SGHTA, CDR2 FQGNSA. The CDR3 length is 15 residues. V lost 6 bases and J lost 3, with 17 bases in between. The CDR3 sequence is CASRTDIRGDYGYTF. The CDR3 DNA reads TGTGCCAGCAGGACCGACATACGGGGGGACTATGGCTACACCTTC.

This clone showed up just a few times. This rearrangement joins TRBV10-2 to TRBJ1-5, with D tentatively TRBD1 (5 bases). CDR1 and CDR2 (germline): WSHSY, SAAADI. This CDR3 is built from 14 residues. Trimming left V 3 bases short and J 5 bases short, with 11 bases between. The CDR3 nucleotides read TGCGCCAGCAGTGAAGACAGTCCATATCAGCCCCAGCATTTT. Protein product: CASSEDSPYQPQHF.